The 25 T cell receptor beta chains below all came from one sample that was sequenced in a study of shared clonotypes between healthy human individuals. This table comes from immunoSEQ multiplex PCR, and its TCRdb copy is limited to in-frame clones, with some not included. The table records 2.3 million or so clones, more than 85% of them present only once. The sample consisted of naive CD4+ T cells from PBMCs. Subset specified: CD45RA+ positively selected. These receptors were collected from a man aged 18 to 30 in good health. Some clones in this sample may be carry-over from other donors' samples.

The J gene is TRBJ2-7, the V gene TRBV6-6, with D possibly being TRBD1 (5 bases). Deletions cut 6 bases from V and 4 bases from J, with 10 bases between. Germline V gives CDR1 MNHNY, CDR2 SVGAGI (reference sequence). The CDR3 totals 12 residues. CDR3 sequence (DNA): TGTGCCAGCAGCCAGGGTAGGTACGAGCAGTACTTC. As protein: CASSQGRYEQYF.

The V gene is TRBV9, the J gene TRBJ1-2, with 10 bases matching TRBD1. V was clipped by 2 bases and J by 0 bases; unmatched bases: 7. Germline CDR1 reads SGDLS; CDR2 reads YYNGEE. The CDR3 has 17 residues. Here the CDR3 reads CASSVLTGGRTNYGYTF. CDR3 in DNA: TGTGCCAGCAGCGTCTTGACAGGGGGCAGGACTAACTATGGCTACACCTTC.

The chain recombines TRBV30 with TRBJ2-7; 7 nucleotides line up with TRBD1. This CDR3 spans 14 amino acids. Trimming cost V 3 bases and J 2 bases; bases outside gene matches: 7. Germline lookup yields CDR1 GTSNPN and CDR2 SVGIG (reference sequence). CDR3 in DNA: TGTGCCTGGAGATTTAGGGGGCCGCCCTACGAGCAGTACTTC. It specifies CAWRFRGPPYEQYF.

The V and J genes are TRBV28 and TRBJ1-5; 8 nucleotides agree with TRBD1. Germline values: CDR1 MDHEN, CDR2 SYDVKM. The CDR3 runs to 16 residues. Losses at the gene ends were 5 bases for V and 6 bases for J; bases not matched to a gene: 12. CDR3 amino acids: CASSPRTGIITQPQHF. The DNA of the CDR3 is TGTGCCAGCAGTCCAAGGACAGGGATTATTACTCAGCCCCAGCATTTT.

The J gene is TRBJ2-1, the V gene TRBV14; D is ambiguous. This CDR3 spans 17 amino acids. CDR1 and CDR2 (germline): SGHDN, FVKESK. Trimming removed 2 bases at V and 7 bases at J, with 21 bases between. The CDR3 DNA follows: TGTGCCAGCAGCCAATCCCCAGCTCGCGGCCCCGGGAATGAGCAGTTCTTC. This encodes CASSQSPARGPGNEQFF.

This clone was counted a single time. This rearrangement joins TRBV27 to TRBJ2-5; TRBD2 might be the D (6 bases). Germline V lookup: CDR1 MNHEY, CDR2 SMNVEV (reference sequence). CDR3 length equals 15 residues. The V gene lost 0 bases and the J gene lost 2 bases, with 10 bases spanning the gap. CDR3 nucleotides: TGTGCCAGCAGTTTATCTATAGCGGTACAAGAGACCCAGTACTTC. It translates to CASSLSIAVQETQYF.

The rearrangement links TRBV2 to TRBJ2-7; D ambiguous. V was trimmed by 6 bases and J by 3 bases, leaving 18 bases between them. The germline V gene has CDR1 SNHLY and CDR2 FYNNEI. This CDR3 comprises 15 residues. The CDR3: CASRRSLDINYEQYF. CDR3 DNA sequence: TGTGCCAGCAGGAGGAGCTTGGATATAAACTACGAGCAGTACTTC. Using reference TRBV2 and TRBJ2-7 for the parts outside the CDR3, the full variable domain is EPEVTQTPSHQVTQMGQEVILRCVPISNHLYFYWYRQILGQKVEFLVSFYNNEISEKSEIFDDQFSVERPDGSNFTLKIRSTKLEDSAMYFCASRRSLDINYEQYFGPGTRLTVT.

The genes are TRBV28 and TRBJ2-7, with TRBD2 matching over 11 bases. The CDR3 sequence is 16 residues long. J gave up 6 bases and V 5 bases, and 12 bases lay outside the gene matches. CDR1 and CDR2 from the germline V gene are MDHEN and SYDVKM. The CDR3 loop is CASSPAAGLAGLEQYF. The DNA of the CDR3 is TGTGCCAGCAGTCCAGCCGCCGGACTAGCGGGTCTCGAGCAGTACTTC. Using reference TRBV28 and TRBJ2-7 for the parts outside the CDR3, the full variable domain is DVKVTQSSRYLVKRTGEKVFLECVQDMDHENMFWYRQDPGLGLRLIYFSYDVKMKEKGDIPEGYSVSREKKERFSLILESASTNQTSMYLCASSPAAGLAGLEQYFGPGTRLTVT.

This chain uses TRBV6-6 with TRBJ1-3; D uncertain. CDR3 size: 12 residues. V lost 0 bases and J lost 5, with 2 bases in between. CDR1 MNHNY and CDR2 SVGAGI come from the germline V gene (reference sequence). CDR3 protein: CASSYSRNTIYF. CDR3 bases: TGTGCCAGCAGTTACTCGAGAAACACCATATATTTT.

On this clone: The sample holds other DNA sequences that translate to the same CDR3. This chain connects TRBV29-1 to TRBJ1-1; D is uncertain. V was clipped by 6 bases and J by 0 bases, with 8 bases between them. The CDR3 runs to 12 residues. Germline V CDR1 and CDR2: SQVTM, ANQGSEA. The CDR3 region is CSVGGVNTEAFF. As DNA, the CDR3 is TGCAGCGTGGGCGGCGTGAACACTGAAGCTTTCTTT.

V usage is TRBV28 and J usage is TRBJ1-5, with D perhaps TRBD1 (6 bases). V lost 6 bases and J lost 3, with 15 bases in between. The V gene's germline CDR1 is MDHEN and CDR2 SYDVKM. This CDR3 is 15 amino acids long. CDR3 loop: CASSYRAPLNQPQHF. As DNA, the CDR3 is TGTGCCAGCAGCTACAGGGCCCCACTCAATCAGCCCCAGCATTTT.

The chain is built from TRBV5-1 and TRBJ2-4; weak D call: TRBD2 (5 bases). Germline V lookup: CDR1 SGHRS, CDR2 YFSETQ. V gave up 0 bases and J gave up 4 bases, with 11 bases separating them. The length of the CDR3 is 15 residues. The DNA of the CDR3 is TGCGCCAGCAGCTTGGACGGGAATACTAAAAACATTCAGTACTTC. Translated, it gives CASSLDGNTKNIQYF.

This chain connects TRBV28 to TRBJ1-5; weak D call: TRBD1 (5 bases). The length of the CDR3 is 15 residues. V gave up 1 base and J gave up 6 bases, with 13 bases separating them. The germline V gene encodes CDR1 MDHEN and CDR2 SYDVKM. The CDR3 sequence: CASSLFWGEGQPQHF. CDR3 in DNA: TGTGCCAGCAGTTTATTTTGGGGGGAGGGTCAGCCCCAGCATTTT.

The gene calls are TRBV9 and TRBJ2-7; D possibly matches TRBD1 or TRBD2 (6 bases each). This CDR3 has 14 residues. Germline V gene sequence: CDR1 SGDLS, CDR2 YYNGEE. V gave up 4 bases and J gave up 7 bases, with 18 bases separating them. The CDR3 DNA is TGTGCCAGCAGCCCTTGGCCGGGGGCGGGGGAGCAGTACTTC. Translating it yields CASSPWPGAGEQYF.

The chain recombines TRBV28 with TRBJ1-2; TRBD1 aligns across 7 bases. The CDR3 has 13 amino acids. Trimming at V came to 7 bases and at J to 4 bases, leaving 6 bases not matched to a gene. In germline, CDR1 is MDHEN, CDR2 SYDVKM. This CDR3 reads CASTMTGIYGYTF. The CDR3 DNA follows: TGTGCCAGCACCATGACAGGGATCTATGGCTACACCTTC.

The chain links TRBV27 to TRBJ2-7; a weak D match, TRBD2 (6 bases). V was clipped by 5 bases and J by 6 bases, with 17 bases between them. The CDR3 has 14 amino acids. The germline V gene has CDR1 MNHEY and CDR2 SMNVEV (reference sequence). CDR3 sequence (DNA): TGTGCCAGCAGTCTCTCCCGACTAGTCGCCGAGCAGTACTTC. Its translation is CASSLSRLVAEQYF.

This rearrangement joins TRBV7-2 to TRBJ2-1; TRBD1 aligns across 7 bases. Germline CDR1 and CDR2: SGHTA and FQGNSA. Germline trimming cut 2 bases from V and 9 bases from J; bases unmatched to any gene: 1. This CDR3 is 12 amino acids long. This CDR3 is CASSLQGVEQFF. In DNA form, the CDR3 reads TGTGCCAGCAGCTTACAGGGGGTTGAGCAGTTCTTC.

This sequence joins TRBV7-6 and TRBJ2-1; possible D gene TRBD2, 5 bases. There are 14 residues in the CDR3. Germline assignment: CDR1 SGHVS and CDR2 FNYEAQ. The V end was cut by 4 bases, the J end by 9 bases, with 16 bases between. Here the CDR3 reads CASSSPSTGVEQFF. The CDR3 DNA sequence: TGTGCCAGCAGCTCCCCGTCGACCGGGGTTGAGCAGTTCTTC.

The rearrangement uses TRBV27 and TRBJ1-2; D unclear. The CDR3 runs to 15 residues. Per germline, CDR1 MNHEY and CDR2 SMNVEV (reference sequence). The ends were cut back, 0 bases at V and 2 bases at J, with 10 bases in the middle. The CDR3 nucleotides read TGTGCCAGCAGTTTATCGTTGCAGCGGAACTATGGCTACACCTTC. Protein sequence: CASSLSLQRNYGYTF.

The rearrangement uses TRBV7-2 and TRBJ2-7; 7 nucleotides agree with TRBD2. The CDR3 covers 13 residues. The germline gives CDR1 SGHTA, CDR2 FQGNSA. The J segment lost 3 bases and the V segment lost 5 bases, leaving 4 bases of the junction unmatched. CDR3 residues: CASSRLAGYEQYF. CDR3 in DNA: TGTGCCAGCAGCCGACTAGCAGGCTACGAGCAGTACTTC. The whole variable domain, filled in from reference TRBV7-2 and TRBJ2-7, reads GAGVSQSPSNKVTEKGKDVELRCDPISGHTALYWYRQSLGQGLEFLIYFQGNSAPDKSGLPSDRFSAERTGGSVSTLTIQRTQQEDSAVYLCASSRLAGYEQYFGPGTRLTVT.

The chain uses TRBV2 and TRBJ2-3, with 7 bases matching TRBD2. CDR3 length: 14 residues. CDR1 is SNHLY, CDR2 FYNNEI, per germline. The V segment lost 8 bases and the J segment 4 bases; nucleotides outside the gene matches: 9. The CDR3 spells CASRLGGSADTQYF. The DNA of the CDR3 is TGTGCCAGCCGACTGGGCGGGAGCGCAGATACGCAGTATTTT. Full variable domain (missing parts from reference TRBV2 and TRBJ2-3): EPEVTQTPSHQVTQMGQEVILRCVPISNHLYFYWYRQILGQKVEFLVSFYNNEISEKSEIFDDQFSVERPDGSNFTLKIRSTKLEDSAMYFCASRLGGSADTQYFGPGTRLTVL.

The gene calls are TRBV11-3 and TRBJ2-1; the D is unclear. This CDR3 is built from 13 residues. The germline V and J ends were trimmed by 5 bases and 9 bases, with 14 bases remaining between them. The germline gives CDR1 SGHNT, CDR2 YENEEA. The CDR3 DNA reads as TGTGCCAGCAGCGGACGCCGGCTTGGTGAGCAGTTCTTC. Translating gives CASSGRRLGEQFF.

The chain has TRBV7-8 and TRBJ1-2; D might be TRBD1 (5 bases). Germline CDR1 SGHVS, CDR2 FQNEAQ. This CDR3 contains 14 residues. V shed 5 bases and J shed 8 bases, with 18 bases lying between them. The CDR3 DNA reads TGTGCCAGCAGCCGAAAACAGGTGGAAAGGGGCTACACCTTC. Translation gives CASSRKQVERGYTF. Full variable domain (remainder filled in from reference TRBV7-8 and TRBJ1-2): GAGVSQSPRYKVAKRGQDVALRCDPISGHVSLFWYQQALGQGPEFLTYFQNEAQLDKSGLPSDRFFAERPEGSVSTLKIQRTQQEDSAVYLCASSRKQVERGYTFGSGTRLTVV.

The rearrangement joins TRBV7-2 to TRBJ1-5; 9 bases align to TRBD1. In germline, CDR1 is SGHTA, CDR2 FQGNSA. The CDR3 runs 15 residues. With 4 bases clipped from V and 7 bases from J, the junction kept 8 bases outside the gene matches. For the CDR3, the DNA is TGTGCCAGCAGCTCTACAGGGGGCGCATGGCAGCCCCAGCATTTT. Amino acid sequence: CASSSTGGAWQPQHF.

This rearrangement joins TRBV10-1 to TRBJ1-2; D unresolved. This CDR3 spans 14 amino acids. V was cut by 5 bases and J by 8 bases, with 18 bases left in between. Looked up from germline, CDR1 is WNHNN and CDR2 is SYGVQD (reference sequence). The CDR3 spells CASSPVLTGGGYTF. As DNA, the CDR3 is TGCGCCAGCAGTCCAGTACTAACTGGAGGGGGCTACACCTTC.